This T cell receptor (beta chain) was identified in a study of Tregs in tolerant kidney transplant recipients. Only in-frame clones appear in the TCRdb table, and some are missing; sequencing was by immunoSEQ multiplex PCR. The sample includes about 120,000 clones, 92% of them seen just once. This sequence was found in a human donor in good health. Material for sequencing was CD4+ T cells from blood.

The DNA for the CDR3 is TGTGCCAGCAGCCGACCGAGCCGGGGACCCTACGAGCAGTACTTC. This translates into CASSRPSRGPYEQYF. The V call is TRBV13, the J call TRBJ2-7; D is possibly TRBD1 or TRBD2 (5 bases each). Germline V gives CDR1 PRHDT, CDR2 FYEKMQ (reference sequence). The V end was cut by 5 bases, the J end by 2 bases, with 16 bases between. The CDR3 is made up of 15 amino acids.